The entry below gives a single T cell receptor (beta chain) sequence along with its context. Antigen specificity is unknown. V lost 5 bases, J lost 15 bases, and 9 bases stayed unmatched. The CDR3 has 12 residues. Germline values: CDR1 SGHNT, CDR2 YENEEA. These data come from a study of T cells in narcolepsy. Study-wide context: Healthy controls were enrolled alongside patients with narcolepsy type 1 or type 2.

The data were produced by immunoSEQ multiplex PCR, yet TCRdb's version contains in-frame clones alone and is incomplete. The table has approximately 25,000 clones, about four fifths seen once. Study findings and constraints: Healthy controls reportedly lacked the autoreactive clonotypes serially found in patients' blood. Autoreactive HCRT-specific and TRIB2-specific clonotypes were marked in same-patient CSF-versus-blood CD4+ comparisons.

Sequenced material: CD45RA- memory CD4+ T cells from PBMCs. The chain carries TRBV11-3 and TRBJ2-1, with TRBD2 matching over 8 bases. The sequence derives from a human donor with narcolepsy. The CDR3 sequence is CASSPPGGRPFF. CDR3 DNA: TGTGCCAGCAGCCCCCCGGGCGGGAGGCCGTTCTTC.